The clone carrying this T cell receptor beta chain was recorded many times. Antigen specificity is unknown. This sample was taken from a study of neurological immune-mediated disorders. Regarding time point: technical triplicate 3. For the unsorted libraries, 2 million PBMCs stored at -80 C served as input. CDR1 and CDR2 (germline): DFQATT, SNEGSKA (reference sequence). After removal of 0 bases from V and 1 base from J, the junction contained 9 bases not matched to a gene. CDR3 length: 16 amino acids. Each sequencing run yielded over 170 million TCR-beta sequences from 15-18 subjects. TCRdb itself ran the 5' RACE reads through MiXCR, one entry per CDR3 protein. The profile shows some 47,000 distinct CDR3 sequences, about 22% of them singletons. Broader study findings: HTLV-1-associated myelopathy showed the most TCR clonal expansion; multiple sclerosis the least, below healthy controls. No sharing of CDR3 amino acid sequences was observed among expanded clones across subjects, suggesting private repertoires in all groups.

The sample taken for sequencing was PBMCs. The clonotype was recovered from a man aged 60-69 years with HTLV-1-associated myelopathy (HAM/TSP). The chain couples TRBV20-1 to TRBJ2-7; TRBD2 agrees at 7 bases. CDR3 nucleotide sequence: TGCAGTGCTAGAGATACACTAGCGATGGGGTCCTACGAGCAGTACTTC. Translating it yields CSARDTLAMGSYEQYF.